These T cell receptor beta chains were read from a single sample in a study of beta chain features in type 1 diabetes. Assay: immunoSEQ multiplex PCR; the TCRdb copy retains only in-frame clones and omits some. The sample has under 300,000 clones, 25% to 30% seen once. The specimen sequenced was central memory CD4+ T cells from blood. Every receptor here comes from a man under 40 in good health. Both conserved end residues are part of each CDR3. A D gene is named only where the DNA matches it firmly. Only part of the rows carry a size: once, few, many, or a class if the clone is expanded.

d_call: .; j_call: TRBJ1-2; v_call: TRBV4-3; clone_size: once; cdr3_aa: CASSQPGVRVPGYTF; cdr3_nt: TGCGCCAGCAGCCAGCCAGGGGTAAGAGTTCCTGGCTACACCTTC
d_call: .; j_call: TRBJ2-1; v_call: TRBV19; clone_size: .; cdr3_aa: CATHPGASITDEQFF; cdr3_nt: TGTGCCACCCACCCAGGGGCCTCTATAACTGATGAGCAGTTCTTC
d_call: .; j_call: TRBJ1-4; v_call: TRBV2; clone_size: many; cdr3_aa: CASRDSSEKLFF; cdr3_nt: TGTGCCAGCAGGGACAGTTCTGAAAAACTGTTTTTT
d_call: TRBD1; j_call: TRBJ1-1; v_call: TRBV28; clone_size: many; cdr3_aa: CASSLTPTGEAFF; cdr3_nt: TGTGCCAGCAGCTTAACCCCGACAGGGGAAGCTTTCTTT
d_call: .; j_call: TRBJ2-7; v_call: TRBV30; clone_size: many; cdr3_aa: CAWSTRVSYEQYF; cdr3_nt: TGTGCCTGGAGTACCAGGGTTTCCTACGAGCAGTACTTC
d_call: TRBD1; j_call: TRBJ1-5; v_call: TRBV29-1; clone_size: .; cdr3_aa: CSAWTGQNNQPQHF; cdr3_nt: TGCAGCGCCTGGACAGGTCAGAACAATCAGCCCCAGCATTTT
d_call: .; j_call: TRBJ1-6; v_call: TRBV7-8; clone_size: .; cdr3_aa: CASSLAPGQISALHF; cdr3_nt: TGTGCCAGCAGCTTAGCGCCTGGACAAATTTCGGCCCTCCACTTT
d_call: .; j_call: TRBJ2-6; v_call: TRBV28; clone_size: .; cdr3_aa: CASSFRASGANVLTF; cdr3_nt: TGTGCCAGCAGTTTCCGGGCCTCTGGGGCCAACGTCCTGACTTTC
d_call: .; j_call: TRBJ2-1; v_call: TRBV4-3; clone_size: many; cdr3_aa: CASSQAGDNEQFF; cdr3_nt: TGCGCCAGCAGCCAAGCGGGAGATAATGAGCAGTTCTTC
d_call: .; j_call: TRBJ2-7; v_call: TRBV7-2; clone_size: few; cdr3_aa: CASSPGPSYEQYF; cdr3_nt: TGTGCCAGCAGCCCCGGGCCCTCCTACGAGCAGTACTTC
d_call: .; j_call: TRBJ2-7; v_call: TRBV30; clone_size: .; cdr3_aa: CAWSEGQGWREQYF; cdr3_nt: TGTGCCTGGAGTGAAGGGCAGGGGTGGAGGGAGCAGTACTTC
d_call: .; j_call: TRBJ2-5; v_call: TRBV6-6; clone_size: .; cdr3_aa: CASSYSSGRGQETQYF; cdr3_nt: TGTGCCAGCAGTTACTCGAGTGGGAGGGGGCAAGAGACCCAGTACTTC
d_call: TRBD2; j_call: TRBJ2-1; v_call: TRBV10-3; clone_size: .; cdr3_aa: CAATGTLLAGGYNEQFF; cdr3_nt: TGTGCCGCCACCGGGACCCTATTGGCGGGAGGTTACAATGAGCAGTTCTTC
d_call: .; j_call: TRBJ2-4; v_call: TRBV6-1; clone_size: .; cdr3_aa: CASSERTANIQYF; cdr3_nt: TGTGCCAGCAGTGAAAGGACAGCAAACATTCAGTACTTC
d_call: .; j_call: TRBJ1-1; v_call: TRBV7-6; clone_size: .; cdr3_aa: CASSSSGNEAFF; cdr3_nt: TGTGCCAGCAGCTCTTCTGGGAATGAAGCTTTCTTT